Listed below are T cell receptor beta chains from one sample, sequenced in a study of shared clonotypes between healthy human individuals. The protocol was immunoSEQ multiplex PCR, while the TCRdb copy is restricted to in-frame clones and leaves out a portion. The table records 1 million to 1.2 million clones, about 72% of them present only once. Sample: memory CD4+ T cells from PBMCs. All receptors come from a man younger than 30 in good health. Some clones in this sample may be carry-over from other donors' samples. The CDR3 runs from the conserved cysteine through the conserved F or W. Fields, in order: clone size, J gene, D gene, V gene, CDR3 DNA, CDR3 protein. D genes are given only for firm matches. Expanded clones get a size class; other rows say once, few or many, or leave the size out.

abundance: NA
j_gene: TRBJ2-3
d_gene: NA
v_gene: TRBV5-6
CDR3nt: TGTGCCAGCAGCTTGACCCTCACAGATACGCAGTATTTT
CDR3aa: CASSLTLTDTQYF

abundance: NA
j_gene: TRBJ2-7
d_gene: TRBD2
v_gene: TRBV7-9
CDR3nt: TGTGCCAGCAGCTTAGGGACTAGCGGATCCTACGAGCAGTACTTC
CDR3aa: CASSLGTSGSYEQYF

abundance: NA
j_gene: TRBJ1-2
d_gene: NA
v_gene: TRBV30
CDR3nt: TGTGCCTGGAGCCCAGGGTACTATGGCTACACCTTC
CDR3aa: CAWSPGYYGYTF

abundance: once
j_gene: TRBJ2-7
d_gene: NA
v_gene: TRBV27
CDR3nt: TGTGCCAGCAGTGGATCCAGGCAGGGCTACGAGCAGTACTTC
CDR3aa: CASSGSRQGYEQYF

abundance: NA
j_gene: TRBJ2-7
d_gene: NA
v_gene: TRBV28
CDR3nt: TGTGCCAGCAGTTTAAATCGGGTAGGAGGGCAGTACTTC
CDR3aa: CASSLNRVGGQYF

abundance: NA
j_gene: TRBJ2-7
d_gene: NA
v_gene: TRBV6-1
CDR3nt: TGTGCCAGCAAGCTCTCAGGGGCCTACGAGCAGTACTTC
CDR3aa: CASKLSGAYEQYF

abundance: NA
j_gene: TRBJ2-1
d_gene: NA
v_gene: TRBV19
CDR3nt: TGTGCCAGTAGTATTGTGGGGGGTCGCGATGAGCAGTTCTTC
CDR3aa: CASSIVGGRDEQFF

abundance: once
j_gene: TRBJ1-1
d_gene: NA
v_gene: TRBV29-1
CDR3nt: TGCAGCGACGGACCGATTTTGAACACTGAAGCTTTCTTT
CDR3aa: CSDGPILNTEAFF

abundance: NA
j_gene: TRBJ2-6
d_gene: NA
v_gene: TRBV5-1
CDR3nt: TGCGCCAGCAGCTTGGGGCAGCTAAGCTCTGGGGCCAACGTCCTGACTTTC
CDR3aa: CASSLGQLSSGANVLTF

abundance: NA
j_gene: TRBJ2-7
d_gene: TRBD1
v_gene: TRBV5-4
CDR3nt: TGTGCCAGCAGCTTCCGGGACAGGGGGCTCGACGAGCAGTACTTC
CDR3aa: CASSFRDRGLDEQYF

abundance: NA
j_gene: TRBJ2-1
d_gene: NA
v_gene: TRBV28
CDR3nt: TGTGCCAGCCTGGGTCCCGGGAGCTCCTACAATGAGCAGTTCTTC
CDR3aa: CASLGPGSSYNEQFF

abundance: NA
j_gene: TRBJ1-1
d_gene: NA
v_gene: TRBV6-6
CDR3nt: TGTGCCAGCAGTTACTCTCAGGGAATGAACACTGAAGCTTTCTTT
CDR3aa: CASSYSQGMNTEAFF

abundance: NA
j_gene: TRBJ2-2
d_gene: NA
v_gene: TRBV5-1
CDR3nt: TGCGCCAGCAGCTCGACAGGGAACACCGGGGAGCTGTTTTTT
CDR3aa: CASSSTGNTGELFF

abundance: NA
j_gene: TRBJ2-5
d_gene: NA
v_gene: TRBV5-1
CDR3nt: TGCGCCAGCTCCTCTGGGCAGAGCCAAGAGACCCAGTACTTC
CDR3aa: CASSSGQSQETQYF

abundance: NA
j_gene: TRBJ2-7
d_gene: NA
v_gene: TRBV27
CDR3nt: TGTGCCAGCAGTTACGGGGTGATGGGGTCCTACGAGCAGTACTTC
CDR3aa: CASSYGVMGSYEQYF

abundance: NA
j_gene: TRBJ1-1
d_gene: NA
v_gene: TRBV5-1
CDR3nt: TGCGCCAGCAGCTGGAAACCTCTCACCTCCAACGCTGAAGCTTTCTTT
CDR3aa: CASSWKPLTSNAEAFF

abundance: NA
j_gene: TRBJ1-2
d_gene: NA
v_gene: TRBV6-6
CDR3nt: TGTGCCAGCAGTTACTCGTCGTCTAGGGGGTATGGCTACACCTTC
CDR3aa: CASSYSSSRGYGYTF

abundance: NA
j_gene: TRBJ2-2
d_gene: NA
v_gene: TRBV28
CDR3nt: TGTGCCAGCGTATATAGCGGGGAGCTGTTTTTT
CDR3aa: CASVYSGELFF

abundance: NA
j_gene: TRBJ1-1
d_gene: NA
v_gene: TRBV5-4
CDR3nt: TGTGCCAGCAGCTTGAGGGTTAGTGGGACCACTGAAGCTTTCTTT
CDR3aa: CASSLRVSGTTEAFF

abundance: NA
j_gene: TRBJ2-7
d_gene: TRBD1
v_gene: TRBV6-1
CDR3nt: TGTGCCAGCAGTGGGTGGGACAGGGGATACGAGCAGTACTTC
CDR3aa: CASSGWDRGYEQYF

abundance: NA
j_gene: TRBJ2-7
d_gene: NA
v_gene: TRBV27
CDR3nt: TGTGCCAGCAGTTCACTGGGGGCGGCCTACGAGCAGTACTTC
CDR3aa: CASSSLGAAYEQYF

abundance: NA
j_gene: TRBJ1-1
d_gene: NA
v_gene: TRBV15
CDR3nt: TGTGCCACCAGCGGCAGGTTGAACACTGAAGCTTTCTTT
CDR3aa: CATSGRLNTEAFF

abundance: many
j_gene: TRBJ2-7
d_gene: NA
v_gene: TRBV7-8
CDR3nt: TGTGCCAGCAGCTTAGCCCCATACTACGAGCAGTACTTC
CDR3aa: CASSLAPYYEQYF

abundance: NA
j_gene: TRBJ2-3
d_gene: TRBD2
v_gene: TRBV5-1
CDR3nt: TGCGCCAGCAGCTTGGTCGGGGGGTTGAGTACAGATACGCAGTATTTT
CDR3aa: CASSLVGGLSTDTQYF

abundance: NA
j_gene: TRBJ2-5
d_gene: NA
v_gene: TRBV9
CDR3nt: TGTGCCAGCAACAGGGGGGGGAGCCCACAAGAGACCCAGTACTTC
CDR3aa: CASNRGGSPQETQYF

abundance: NA
j_gene: TRBJ2-3
d_gene: TRBD2
v_gene: TRBV28
CDR3nt: TGTGCCAGCAGTTTTAGCGGGGGGTACACAGATACGCAGTATTTT
CDR3aa: CASSFSGGYTDTQYF

abundance: NA
j_gene: TRBJ1-1
d_gene: NA
v_gene: TRBV5-4
CDR3nt: TGTGCCAGCGGTAGGAGGGCGGGGAACACTGAAGCTTTCTTT
CDR3aa: CASGRRAGNTEAFF

abundance: NA
j_gene: TRBJ2-7
d_gene: NA
v_gene: TRBV7-3
CDR3nt: TGTGCCAGCAGCCCCCCCGGTGGAGAATTCTACGAGCAGTACTTC
CDR3aa: CASSPPGGEFYEQYF

abundance: NA
j_gene: TRBJ1-3
d_gene: NA
v_gene: TRBV28
CDR3nt: TGTGCCAGCACCCCAACCCCGGGGGTTGGAAACACCATATATTTT
CDR3aa: CASTPTPGVGNTIYF

abundance: once
j_gene: TRBJ2-3
d_gene: NA
v_gene: TRBV2
CDR3nt: TGTGCCAGCAGTGAAGTGGCGGTGTTGGATACGCAGTATTTT
CDR3aa: CASSEVAVLDTQYF

abundance: NA
j_gene: TRBJ2-1
d_gene: NA
v_gene: TRBV5-1
CDR3nt: TGCGCCAGCAGCTTAGGGACCCAGTCCTCCTACAATGAGCAGTTCTTC
CDR3aa: CASSLGTQSSYNEQFF

abundance: NA
j_gene: TRBJ1-3
d_gene: NA
v_gene: TRBV25-1
CDR3nt: TGTGCCAGCAGTGAATCCGGCAGAAACACCATATATTTT
CDR3aa: CASSESGRNTIYF

abundance: NA
j_gene: TRBJ2-4
d_gene: TRBD2
v_gene: TRBV7-2
CDR3nt: TGTGCCAGCAGCTTAGTTTCTAGCGGGAGAGGATCCAACATTCAGTACTTC
CDR3aa: CASSLVSSGRGSNIQYF

abundance: NA
j_gene: TRBJ1-2
d_gene: TRBD1
v_gene: TRBV6-1
CDR3nt: TGTGCCAGCAGTGAAATATCCGGGACAGATCCGATCTATGGCTACACCTTC
CDR3aa: CASSEISGTDPIYGYTF

abundance: once
j_gene: TRBJ2-1
d_gene: NA
v_gene: TRBV4-2
CDR3nt: TGTGCCAGCAGCCAGGGCAGCGATCCTTCCTACAATGAGCAGTTCTTC
CDR3aa: CASSQGSDPSYNEQFF

abundance: few
j_gene: TRBJ2-5
d_gene: TRBD2
v_gene: TRBV6-5
CDR3nt: TGTGCCAGCGGGCTAGCGGAAGAGACCCAGTACTTC
CDR3aa: CASGLAEETQYF

abundance: NA
j_gene: TRBJ2-7
d_gene: NA
v_gene: TRBV5-6
CDR3nt: TGTGCCAGCAGCTCGCCACGATATGCGTCACACGAGCAGTACTTC
CDR3aa: CASSSPRYASHEQYF

abundance: NA
j_gene: TRBJ2-2
d_gene: TRBD1
v_gene: TRBV27
CDR3nt: TGTGCCAGCCAAGGGACAGGGTACACCGGGGAGCTGTTTTTT
CDR3aa: CASQGTGYTGELFF

abundance: NA
j_gene: TRBJ1-5
d_gene: NA
v_gene: TRBV10-3
CDR3nt: TGTGCCATCAGTGAGAATAGTCAGCCCCAGCATTTT
CDR3aa: CAISENSQPQHF

abundance: NA
j_gene: TRBJ2-2
d_gene: NA
v_gene: TRBV7-2
CDR3nt: TGTGCCAGCAGCTTAAGGGCCGTCACCGGGGAGCTGTTTTTT
CDR3aa: CASSLRAVTGELFF

abundance: NA
j_gene: TRBJ2-1
d_gene: TRBD2
v_gene: TRBV2
CDR3nt: TGTGCCAGCGGGAGACTAGCGGGCGAAGGGAATGAGCAGTTCTTC
CDR3aa: CASGRLAGEGNEQFF

abundance: NA
j_gene: TRBJ2-1
d_gene: NA
v_gene: TRBV7-2
CDR3nt: TGTGCCAGCAGCTTATCTTCAAGCTCCTACAATGAGCAGTTCTTC
CDR3aa: CASSLSSSSYNEQFF

abundance: NA
j_gene: TRBJ2-7
d_gene: NA
v_gene: TRBV5-1
CDR3nt: TGCGCCAGCAGCTCCGGATCAGTCGCGACTCTTTACGAGCAGTACTTC
CDR3aa: CASSSGSVATLYEQYF

abundance: once
j_gene: TRBJ2-7
d_gene: NA
v_gene: TRBV2
CDR3nt: TGTGCCAGCAGGATACACTACGAGCAGTACTTC
CDR3aa: CASRIHYEQYF

abundance: NA
j_gene: TRBJ2-2
d_gene: TRBD1
v_gene: TRBV10-3
CDR3nt: TGTGCCATCAGTGGATTCGGAACGGGACAGGGCGGCGGGGAGCTGTTTTTT
CDR3aa: CAISGFGTGQGGGELFF